These T cell receptor beta chains were read from a single sample in a study of prognosis after radiotherapy for stage I lung cancer. TCRdb fed the multiplex PCR reads into MiXCR, producing one record per CDR3 protein. The sample carries 30,000 to 35,000 distinct CDR3 sequences, 32% recorded once. Sample: PBMCs, taken before or after stereotactic body radiation therapy (not recorded which). These receptors all come from a donor aged 50 or older with non-small cell lung cancer. The CDR3 runs from the conserved cysteine through the conserved F or W. A D gene is named only where the DNA matches it firmly. A clone size is listed for some rows: how often the clone was seen (once, few, many), or a class if it is expanded.

>many|TRBV7-8|TRBJ2-7|-
TGTGCCAGCACCAAACACAGCTCCTACGAGCAGTACTTC
CASTKHSSYEQYF
>many|TRBV28|TRBJ2-7|-
TGTGCCAGCAGTTTCGGCGGCGGACAGATCTACGAGCAGTACTTC
CASSFGGGQIYEQYF
>many|TRBV5-1|TRBJ2-5|TRBD2
TGCGCCAGCAGCTTGGGCGGGAGGGCGGTGTACCAAGAGACCCAGTACTTC
CASSLGGRAVYQETQYF
>many|TRBV3-1|TRBJ2-7|-
TGTGCCAGCAGCCGACAGAGTTACGAGCAGTACTTC
CASSRQSYEQYF
>-|TRBV5-1|TRBJ2-5|TRBD2
TGCGCCAGCAGCTTGGCCGGGAGCGGGGCCCAAGAGACCCAGTACTTC
CASSLAGSGAQETQYF
>many|TRBV27|TRBJ2-5|-
TGTGCCAGCAGTTTATTCCCGGGCGAAGAGACCCAGTACTTC
CASSLFPGEETQYF
>few|TRBV20-1|TRBJ1-1|-
TGCAGTGCCCCCCCCCCGGTGAACACTGAAGCTTTCTTT
CSAPPPVNTEAFF
>-|TRBV6-1|TRBJ1-1|-
TGTGCCAGTAGTGAAAACCGGGACGGGGCTGAAGCTTTCTTT
CASSENRDGAEAFF
>-|TRBV12-3/TRBV12-4|TRBJ1-1|-
TGTGCCAGCAGCCCCAGGGGAAAAGGGCACACTGAAGCTTTCTTT
CASSPRGKGHTEAFF
>medium-sized|TRBV27|TRBJ2-2|-
TGTGCCAGCAGGCCGGGACTGGTGACCGGGGAGCTGTTTTTT
CASRPGLVTGELFF
>many|TRBV4-2|TRBJ2-1|TRBD2
TGTGCCAGCAGCCAAGGGTCCGCGGGAGGGGGGAATGAGCAGTTCTTC
CASSQGSAGGGNEQFF
>-|TRBV5-1|TRBJ2-1|-
TGCGCCAGCAGCCCCCAGGGGCTGGAGGTCCCTGAGCAGTTCTTC
CASSPQGLEVPEQFF
>many|TRBV5-1|TRBJ2-3|TRBD1
TGCGCCAGCAGCCCCCGATTTGACAGGGGTAGCACAGATACGCAGTATTTT
CASSPRFDRGSTDTQYF
>many|TRBV2|TRBJ1-3|-
TGTGCCAGCAGTCAGGGGCCTTCTGGAAACACCATATATTTT
CASSQGPSGNTIYF
>many|TRBV29-1|TRBJ1-2|-
TGCAGCGTGACCGGGACACCACGTATCAACTATGGCTACACCTTC
CSVTGTPRINYGYTF
>many|TRBV12-3/TRBV12-4|TRBJ2-3|-
TGTGCCAGCAGTTTAGGACTAGTCACAGATACGCAGTATTTT
CASSLGLVTDTQYF
>-|TRBV6-1|TRBJ2-3|-
TGTGCCAGCAGGCCCAGGGGAGGCACAGATACGCAGTATTTT
CASRPRGGTDTQYF
>many|TRBV7-3|TRBJ2-7|TRBD2
TGTGCCAGCAGCCCAGGGACTAGCGGGAGACTTAACGAGCAGTACTTC
CASSPGTSGRLNEQYF
>many|TRBV20-1|TRBJ2-7|TRBD2
TGCAGTGTTAAGGGCCTAGCGGAGCCCTACGAGCAGTACTTC
CSVKGLAEPYEQYF
>few|TRBV5-1|TRBJ2-2|-
TGCGCCAGCAGCTTGGGGGCGGGGCAGACGAACACCGGGGAGCTGTTTTTT
CASSLGAGQTNTGELFF
>-|TRBV6-2/TRBV6-3|TRBJ2-3|-
TGTGCCAGCAGTCCCCAGTCTGTCAACCCATTGACAGATACGCAGTATTTT
CASSPQSVNPLTDTQYF
>-|TRBV5-1|TRBJ1-2|-
TGCGCCAGCAGCTTGGAATGGGGGGGAAAAGGGGGCTACACCTTC
CASSLEWGGKGGYTF
>-|TRBV30|TRBJ2-7|-
TGTGCCTGGAGCATGGGGAGTAAGGAGAAGTACTTC
CAWSMGSKEKYF
>many|TRBV5-1|TRBJ2-5|-
TGCGCCAGCAGCTTGGGGACTGATATCCAAGAGACCCAGTACTTC
CASSLGTDIQETQYF
>many|TRBV5-1|TRBJ1-4|-
TGCGCCAGCAGCCAGGAGGCACAGCTGAATGAAAAACTGTTTTTT
CASSQEAQLNEKLFF
>many|TRBV20-1|TRBJ2-2|TRBD2
TGCGGGGGGCTAGCGGGAGAGACGAACACCGGGGAGCTGTTTTTT
CGGLAGETNTGELFF
>-|TRBV25-1|TRBJ2-6|-
TGTGCCAGCAGTTCGTTATCTGCGGCCAACGTCCTGACTTTC
CASSSLSAANVLTF
>many|TRBV5-1|TRBJ1-2|-
TGCGCCACGACCGGCGATCCAAACTATGGCTACACCTTC
CATTGDPNYGYTF
>many|TRBV7-3|TRBJ2-1|TRBD2
TGTGCCAGCAGCTTAGGAGCGGGAGGAGGTGAGCAGTTCTTC
CASSLGAGGGEQFF
>many|TRBV29-1|TRBJ2-2|-
TGCAGCGTTACTGGGTACGGCGGGGAGCTGTTTTTT
CSVTGYGGELFF
>many|TRBV7-2|TRBJ2-3|TRBD2
TGTGCCAGCAGCCCCAGACTAGCCGGGCAGTATTTT
CASSPRLAGQYF
>many|TRBV5-1|TRBJ2-1|TRBD2
TGCGCCAGCAGCTTGGTCCGGATGGCGGGAGGGCCAGGTGAGCAGTTCTTC
CASSLVRMAGGPGEQFF
>many|TRBV6-1|TRBJ2-2|-
TGTGCCAGCAGGACCCAGTCCCCGTCCTCCGGGGAGCTGTTTTTT
CASRTQSPSSGELFF